One sample yielded the 11 T cell receptor beta chains listed below, sequenced in a study of OX40 agonist ivuxolimab in advanced cancers. Profiled with immunoSEQ multiplex PCR; TCRdb holds only in-frame clones, not every one. The profile shows around 80,000 clones, about 85% of them singletons. The sequenced sample was CD4+ or CD8+ T cells sorted from blood, obtained in a trial of the OX40 agonist ivuxolimab. These receptors were collected from an adult with an advanced solid tumor such as melanoma, head and neck, liver or kidney cancer.

The chain recombines TRBV25-1 with TRBJ2-2; 10 bases are a match to TRBD2. The CDR3 consists of 16 residues. Per the germline V gene, CDR1 is MGHDK and CDR2 is SYGVNS. V lost 6 bases to trimming and J lost 13 bases; unmatched junction nucleotides: 17. CDR3 DNA: TGTGCCAGCAGCCCACCAACCCCCGGGACTAGCGTTGGGCTGTTTTTT. Translated, it gives CASSPPTPGTSVGLFF.

The rearrangement joins TRBV4-2 to TRBJ2-2, with TRBD1 matching 9 bases. J lost 0 bases, V lost 4 bases, and 9 bases had no gene match. This CDR3 contains 18 residues. Germline V CDR1 and CDR2: LGHNA, YNFKEQ. The CDR3 is CASSPGTGRVSNTGELFF. The CDR3 DNA reads as TGTGCCAGCAGCCCAGGGACAGGGCGAGTCTCGAACACCGGGGAGCTGTTTTTT.

The V and J genes are TRBV7-2 and TRBJ2-2; 12 bases are a match to TRBD1. After removal of 0 bases from V and 7 bases from J, the junction contained 3 bases not matched to a gene. The CDR3 consists of 16 residues. CDR1 and CDR2 from the germline V gene are SGHTA and FQGNSA. CDR3 residues: CASSLAGTGGIGELFF. CDR3 DNA: TGTGCCAGCAGCTTAGCCGGGACAGGGGGCATCGGGGAGCTGTTTTTT.

The chain combines TRBV27 with TRBJ1-1; 10 nucleotides line up with TRBD1. The length of the CDR3 is 14 residues. Germline loops: CDR1 MNHEY, CDR2 SMNVEV (reference sequence). Trimming removed 6 bases from V and 4 bases from J; junction bases left unmatched: 5. The CDR3 sequence: CASRTWDRGTEAFF. CDR3 nucleotides: TGTGCCAGCAGAACTTGGGACAGGGGCACTGAAGCTTTCTTT.

The chain links TRBV6-6 to TRBJ1-3, with no clear D. The CDR3 runs to 13 residues. V dropped 5 bases and J dropped 2 bases, with 7 bases sitting between them. The germline gives CDR1 MNHNY, CDR2 SVGAGI (reference sequence). CDR3 amino acids: CASSREPGNTIYF. The CDR3 coding sequence is TGTGCCAGCAGTAGGGAACCTGGAAACACCATATATTTT.

The chain has TRBV7-2 and TRBJ2-7; 9 bases line up with TRBD1. Per the germline V gene, CDR1 is SGHTA and CDR2 is FQGNSA. This CDR3 comprises 17 residues. With V trimmed by 1 base and J by 1 base, 8 bases remained unmatched. This CDR3 is CASSLDLFGQGSYEQYF. The DNA of the CDR3 is TGTGCCAGCAGCTTAGATCTATTCGGACAGGGGTCCTACGAGCAGTACTTC.

V usage is TRBV7-2 and J usage is TRBJ1-2; D call uncertain. CDR1 SGHTA and CDR2 FQGNSA come from the germline V gene. The CDR3 extends over 15 amino acids. The V and J ends lost 5 bases and 6 bases respectively, with 19 bases between them. CDR3 loop: CASSARVLLSHGYTF. CDR3 coding DNA: TGTGCCAGCAGCGCCCGGGTATTACTGTCTCATGGCTACACCTTC.

This clone appeared a single time. The J gene is TRBJ1-1, the V gene TRBV7-3; the D gene is possibly TRBD1 (5 bases). This CDR3 spans 13 amino acids. The germline V gene has CDR1 SGHTA and CDR2 FQGTGA. The V gene lost 6 bases and the J gene lost 2 bases, with 10 bases spanning the gap. For the CDR3, the DNA is TGTGCCAGCAGGCAACAGGAAAACACTGAAGCTTTCTTT. Encoded protein: CASRQQENTEAFF.

V usage is TRBV5-1 and J usage is TRBJ1-4; 7 positions agree with TRBD1. With 0 bases clipped from V and 5 bases from J, the junction kept 4 bases outside the gene matches. The CDR3 consists of 15 residues. Germline V gene sequence: CDR1 SGHRS, CDR2 YFSETQ. The CDR3: CASSLGSGGNEKLFF. CDR3 sequence (DNA): TGCGCCAGCAGCTTGGGGTCAGGGGGAAATGAAAAACTGTTTTTT.

With regard to this clone: One junction end disagrees with the germline gene, perhaps due to a read error. DNA for the CDR3: TGTGCCAGCAGCCCGAGACTAGCGGGAGGGCCAACCTCCCACGAGCAGTACTTC. This codes for CASSPRLAGGPTSHEQYF. J is TRBJ2-7 and V is TRBV7-8; 14 bases are shared with TRBD2. This CDR3 contains 18 residues. CDR1 is SGHVS, CDR2 FQNEAQ, per germline.

V and J are TRBV28 and TRBJ2-4; weak D call: TRBD1 (6 bases). Per germline, CDR1 MDHEN and CDR2 SYDVKM. V gave up 3 bases and J gave up 0 bases, with 9 bases separating them. There are 15 residues in the CDR3. The CDR3 sequence is CASSFNRVAKNIQYF. The CDR3 DNA sequence: TGTGCCAGCAGTTTTAACAGGGTAGCCAAAAACATTCAGTACTTC.